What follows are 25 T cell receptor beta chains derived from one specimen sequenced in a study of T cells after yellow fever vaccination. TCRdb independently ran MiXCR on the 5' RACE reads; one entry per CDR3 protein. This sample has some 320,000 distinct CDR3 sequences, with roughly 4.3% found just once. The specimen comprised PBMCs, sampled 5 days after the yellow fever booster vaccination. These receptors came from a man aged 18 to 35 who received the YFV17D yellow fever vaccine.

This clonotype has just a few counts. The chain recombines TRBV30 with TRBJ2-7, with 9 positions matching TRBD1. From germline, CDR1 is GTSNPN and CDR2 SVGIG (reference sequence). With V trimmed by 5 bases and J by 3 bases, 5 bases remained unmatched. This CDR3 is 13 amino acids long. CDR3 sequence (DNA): TGTGCCTGGTCGTGGACAGGGGTCTACGAGCAGTACTTC. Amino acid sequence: CAWSWTGVYEQYF.

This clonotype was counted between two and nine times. DNA for the CDR3: TGCGCCAGCAGCCAAACCCTTTGGAGAGAGACCCAGTACTTC. Amino acids: CASSQTLWRETQYF. V gene TRBV4-1 combines with J gene TRBJ2-5, with D uncertain. V was pared by 2 bases and J by 4 bases, with 11 bases between. Germline V gene data show CDR1 as MGHRA and CDR2 as YSYEKL. The CDR3 has 14 residues.

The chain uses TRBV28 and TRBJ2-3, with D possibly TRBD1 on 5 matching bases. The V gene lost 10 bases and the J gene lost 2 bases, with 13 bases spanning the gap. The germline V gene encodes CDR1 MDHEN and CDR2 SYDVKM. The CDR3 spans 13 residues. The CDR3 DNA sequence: TGTGCCATCGACAGACCCTCCACAGATACGCAGTATTTT. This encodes CAIDRPSTDTQYF. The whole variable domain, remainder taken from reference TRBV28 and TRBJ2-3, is DVKVTQSSRYLVKRTGEKVFLECVQDMDHENMFWYRQDPGLGLRLIYFSYDVKMKEKGDIPEGYSVSREKKERFSLILESASTNQTSMYLCAIDRPSTDTQYFGPGTRLTVL.

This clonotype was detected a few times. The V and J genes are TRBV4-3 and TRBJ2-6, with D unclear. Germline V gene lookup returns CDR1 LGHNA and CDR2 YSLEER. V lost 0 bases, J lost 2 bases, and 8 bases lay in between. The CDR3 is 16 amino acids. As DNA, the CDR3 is TGCGCCAGCAGCCAAGATCTGGTGGCTGGGGCCAACGTCCTGACTTTC. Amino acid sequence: CASSQDLVAGANVLTF.

CDR3 loop: CASSSPGGGVAEAFF. The CDR3, as DNA: TGTGCCAGCAGTTCTCCGGGGGGCGGGGTCGCTGAAGCTTTCTTT. The chain joins TRBV12-3 or TRBV12-4 to TRBJ1-1; D may be TRBD1 (6 bases). The CDR3 contains 15 residues. The V gene lost 4 bases and the J gene lost 6 bases, with 18 bases spanning the gap.

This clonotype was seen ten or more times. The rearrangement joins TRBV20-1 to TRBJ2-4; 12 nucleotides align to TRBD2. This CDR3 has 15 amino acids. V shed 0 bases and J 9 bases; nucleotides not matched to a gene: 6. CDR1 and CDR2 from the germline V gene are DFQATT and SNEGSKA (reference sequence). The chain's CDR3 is CSARERTSGVGIQYF. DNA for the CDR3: TGCAGTGCTAGAGAGAGGACTAGCGGGGTGGGCATTCAGTACTTC.

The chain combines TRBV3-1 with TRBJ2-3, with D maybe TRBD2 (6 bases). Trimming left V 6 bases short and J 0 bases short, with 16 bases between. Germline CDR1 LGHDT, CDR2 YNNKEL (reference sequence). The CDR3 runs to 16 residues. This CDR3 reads CASRPRAGISTDTQYF. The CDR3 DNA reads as TGTGCCAGCAGGCCAAGAGCGGGTATAAGCACAGATACGCAGTATTTT.

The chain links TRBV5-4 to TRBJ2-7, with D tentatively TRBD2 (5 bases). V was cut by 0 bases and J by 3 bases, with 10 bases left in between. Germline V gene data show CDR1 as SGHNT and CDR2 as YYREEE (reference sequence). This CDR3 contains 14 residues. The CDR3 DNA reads TGTGCCAGCAGCTTGGGTAGGGAGATCTACGAGCAGTACTTC. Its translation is CASSLGREIYEQYF.

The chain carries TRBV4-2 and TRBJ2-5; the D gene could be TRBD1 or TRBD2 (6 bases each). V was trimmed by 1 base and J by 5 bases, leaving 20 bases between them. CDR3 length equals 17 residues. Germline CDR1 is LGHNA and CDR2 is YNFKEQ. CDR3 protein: CASSQGVGGPQLETQYF. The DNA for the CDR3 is TGTGCCAGCAGCCAAGGGGTGGGGGGCCCACAATTGGAGACCCAGTACTTC.

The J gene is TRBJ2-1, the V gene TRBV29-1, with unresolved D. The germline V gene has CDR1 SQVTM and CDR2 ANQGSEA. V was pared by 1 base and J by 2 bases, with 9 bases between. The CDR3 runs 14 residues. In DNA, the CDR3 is TGCAGCGTTGAAGGACTGTGGCCCTACAATGAGCAGTTCTTC. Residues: CSVEGLWPYNEQFF.

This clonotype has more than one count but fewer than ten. For the CDR3, the DNA is TGTGCCAGCAGTTACGGGTCAGGGCGAGACACTGAAGCTTTCTTT. Amino acid sequence: CASSYGSGRDTEAFF. The chain is built from TRBV6-5 and TRBJ1-1, with D possibly TRBD1 on 5 matching bases. The CDR3 consists of 15 residues. Germline V lookup: CDR1 MNHEY, CDR2 SVGAGI. Trimming took off 2 bases at V and 3 bases at J, with 13 bases between the two ends.

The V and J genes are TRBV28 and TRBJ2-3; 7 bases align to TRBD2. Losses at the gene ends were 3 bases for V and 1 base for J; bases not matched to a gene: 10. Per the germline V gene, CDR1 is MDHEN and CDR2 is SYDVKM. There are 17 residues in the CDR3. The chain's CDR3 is CASSLISRDYRTDTQYF. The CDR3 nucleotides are TGTGCCAGCAGTTTGATTTCACGGGACTACCGCACAGATACGCAGTATTTT. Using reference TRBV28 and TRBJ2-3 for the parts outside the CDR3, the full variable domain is DVKVTQSSRYLVKRTGEKVFLECVQDMDHENMFWYRQDPGLGLRLIYFSYDVKMKEKGDIPEGYSVSREKKERFSLILESASTNQTSMYLCASSLISRDYRTDTQYFGPGTRLTVL.

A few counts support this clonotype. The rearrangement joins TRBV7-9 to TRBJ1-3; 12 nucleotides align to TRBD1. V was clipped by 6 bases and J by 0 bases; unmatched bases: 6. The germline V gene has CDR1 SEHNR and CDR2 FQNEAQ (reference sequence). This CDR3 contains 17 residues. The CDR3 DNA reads TGTGCCAGCAGGAGGGGGGACAGGGGGCTCTCTGGAAACACCATATATTTT. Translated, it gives CASRRGDRGLSGNTIYF.

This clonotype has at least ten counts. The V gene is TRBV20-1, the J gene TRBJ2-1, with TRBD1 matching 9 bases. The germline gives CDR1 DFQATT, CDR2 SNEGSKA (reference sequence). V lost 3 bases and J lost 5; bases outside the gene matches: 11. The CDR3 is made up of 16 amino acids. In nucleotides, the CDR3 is TGCAGTGCTAGCGTACTGACAGGGGGAGAAGACAATGAGCAGTTCTTC. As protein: CSASVLTGGEDNEQFF.

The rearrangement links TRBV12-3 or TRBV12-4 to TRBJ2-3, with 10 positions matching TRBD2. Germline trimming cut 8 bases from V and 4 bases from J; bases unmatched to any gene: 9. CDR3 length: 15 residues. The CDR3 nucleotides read TGTGCCAGCCGGTGGGCAAGCGGGGGGGCAGATACGCAGTATTTT. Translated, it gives CASRWASGGADTQYF.

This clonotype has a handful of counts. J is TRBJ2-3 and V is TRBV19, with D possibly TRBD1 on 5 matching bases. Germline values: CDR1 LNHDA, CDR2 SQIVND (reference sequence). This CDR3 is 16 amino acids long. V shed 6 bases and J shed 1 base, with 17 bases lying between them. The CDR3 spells CASRGARQEGTDTQYF. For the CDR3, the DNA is TGTGCCAGTAGAGGGGCGCGGCAAGAGGGCACAGATACGCAGTATTTT.

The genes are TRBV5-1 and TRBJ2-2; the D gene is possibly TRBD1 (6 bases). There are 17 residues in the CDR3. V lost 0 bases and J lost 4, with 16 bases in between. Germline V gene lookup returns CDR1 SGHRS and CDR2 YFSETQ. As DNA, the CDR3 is TGCGCCAGCAGCTTGGACAGGGCAGGACTTTCCACCGGGGAGCTGTTTTTT. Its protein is CASSLDRAGLSTGELFF.

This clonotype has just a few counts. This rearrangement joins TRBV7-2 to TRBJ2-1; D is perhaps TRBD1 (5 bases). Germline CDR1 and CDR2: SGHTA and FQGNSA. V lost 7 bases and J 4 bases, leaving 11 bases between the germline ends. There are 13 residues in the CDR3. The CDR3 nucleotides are TGTGCCAGCACCCGCTGGACATACAATGAGCAGTTCTTC. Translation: CASTRWTYNEQFF.

CDR3 in DNA: TGTGCCAGCAGCCCAGATACCATCCACGAGCAGTACTTC. This translates into CASSPDTIHEQYF. The chain recombines TRBV14 with TRBJ2-7; D call uncertain. The germline CDR1 and CDR2 sequences are SGHDN and FVKESK. Deletions cut 4 bases from V and 5 bases from J, with 12 bases between. The CDR3 has 13 amino acids.

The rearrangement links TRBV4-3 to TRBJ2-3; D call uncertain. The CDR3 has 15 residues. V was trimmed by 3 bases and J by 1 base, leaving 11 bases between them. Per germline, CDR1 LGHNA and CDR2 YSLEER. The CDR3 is CASSQAAVGTDTQYF. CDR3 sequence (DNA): TGCGCCAGCAGCCAGGCCGCGGTAGGCACAGATACGCAGTATTTT.

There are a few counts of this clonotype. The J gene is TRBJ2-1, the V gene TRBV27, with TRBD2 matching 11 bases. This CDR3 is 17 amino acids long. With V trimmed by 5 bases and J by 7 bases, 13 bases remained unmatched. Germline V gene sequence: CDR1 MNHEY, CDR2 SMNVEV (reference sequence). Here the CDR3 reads CASSTRELAGVWNEQFF. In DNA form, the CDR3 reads TGTGCCAGCAGTACCCGGGAACTAGCGGGGGTGTGGAATGAGCAGTTCTTC.

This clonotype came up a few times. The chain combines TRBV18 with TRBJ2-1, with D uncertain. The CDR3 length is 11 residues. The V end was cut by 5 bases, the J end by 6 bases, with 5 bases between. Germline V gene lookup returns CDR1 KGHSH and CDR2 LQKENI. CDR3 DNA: TGTGCCAGCTCAACGGGCAATGAGCAGTTCTTC. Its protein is CASSTGNEQFF.

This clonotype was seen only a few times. The CDR3 DNA reads as TGCAGCGTTGGCCGGGAACCCAACACCGGGGAGCTGTTTTTT. It is translated as CSVGREPNTGELFF. The J gene is TRBJ2-2, the V gene TRBV29-1; possibly TRBD2 for D (5 bases). Trimming took 4 bases from V and 2 from J, leaving 11 bases between them. There are 14 residues in the CDR3. CDR1 is SQVTM, CDR2 ANQGSEA, per germline.

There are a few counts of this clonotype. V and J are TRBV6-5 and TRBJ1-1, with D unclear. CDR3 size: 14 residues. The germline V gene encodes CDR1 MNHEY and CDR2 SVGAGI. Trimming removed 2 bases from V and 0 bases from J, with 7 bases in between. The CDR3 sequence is CASSYGVMNTEAFF. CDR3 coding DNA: TGTGCCAGCAGTTACGGGGTTATGAACACTGAAGCTTTCTTT.

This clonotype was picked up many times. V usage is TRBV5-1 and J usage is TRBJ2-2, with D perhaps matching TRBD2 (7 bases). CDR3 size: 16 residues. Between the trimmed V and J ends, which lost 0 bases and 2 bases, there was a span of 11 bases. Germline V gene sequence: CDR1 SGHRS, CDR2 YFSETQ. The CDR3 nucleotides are TGCGCCAGCAGCTTGGTGCGGGGGCGAAACACCGGGGAGCTGTTTTTT. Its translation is CASSLVRGRNTGELFF.